What follows is one TCR beta chain and its context. TCRbeta library preparation incorporated unique molecular identifiers. TCRdb reprocessed the PCR reads via MiXCR and lists one record per CDR3 protein. The profile shows about 400,000 distinct CDR3 sequences, 20% of them singletons. This CDR3 has 15 amino acids. Germline assignment: CDR1 SNHLY and CDR2 FYNNEI. Trimming took 5 bases from V and 4 from J, leaving 17 bases between them. This sample is drawn from a study of T-cell reconstitution after alpha-beta-depleted transplantation in children. The chain employs TRBV2 and TRBJ2-5; weak D call: TRBD2 (6 bases). The source of this sequence is a human donor who donated a stem cell graft to a child with acute myeloid leukemia. The sequenced sample was PBMCs from the stem cell graft donor, obtained from the stem cell graft. The chain's CDR3 is CASSTQGGMSETQYF. The DNA of the CDR3 is TGTGCCAGCAGTACCCAGGGCGGGATGTCAGAGACCCAGTACTTC.